The table lists the clone carrying this T cell receptor beta chain with many counts. The data stem from a study of low-dose radiotherapy and immunotherapy resistance in tumors. For the study at large: Every 2 weeks, cohort 1 got 0.5 Gy, reaching 6.5 Gy to the planning target volume. Patients' oral aspirin dose was 300 mg daily across four cycles from cycle 1 day 1.

Primers used for first-strand cDNA, a TRAV- and TRBV-specific set, covered both alpha and beta chains. The TCRs were subjected to amplification over approximately 18 PCR cycles employing a constant-region primer in conjunction with a V-primer adapter. A single record per CDR3 protein comes from TCRdb applying MiXCR to the reads. The sample consists of roughly 95,000 distinct CDR3 sequences, roughly 19% of them appearing once. Time point indicated: after trial treatment. The treatment was: LDRT plus nivolumab, ipilimumab, low-dose cyclophosphamide and aspirin (RACIN trial). Qualifying patients carried advanced solid tumors devoid of tumor-infiltrating lymphocytes. The CDR3 spans 15 residues. The V segment lost 2 bases and the J segment 4 bases; nucleotides outside the gene matches: 4. CDR1 is SGHVS, CDR2 FQNEAQ, per germline.

The sample in question was PBMCs, obtained after low-dose radiotherapy plus immunotherapy. This receptor was taken from a female donor with ovarian cancer. The chain is built from TRBV7-8 and TRBJ2-1, with TRBD2 identical over 8 bases. In DNA form, the CDR3 reads TGTGCCAGCAGCTTAATAGCGGGGTATTACAATGAGCAGTTCTTC. Translating it yields CASSLIAGYYNEQFF.